The source of this TCR beta chain is a study of T-cell reconstitution after alpha-beta-depleted transplantation in children. Study findings and constraints: Several hundred graft clones that had expanded were reportedly the source of alpha-beta T cells about two months after transplant. Surviving recipient T cells and thymic progenitors produced the high day-60 TCRbeta diversity seen in some patients. It was newly produced T cells that mostly accounted for T-cell counts and diversity one year after transplant.

TCRbeta library preparation incorporated unique molecular identifiers. TCRdb called the PCR reads again in MiXCR, with one record for every CDR3 protein. The profile covers approximately 1,000,000 distinct CDR3 sequences, with roughly 31% appearing a single time and about 28% taken by the ten largest. V lost 5 bases and J lost 4, with 17 bases in between. The CDR3 length is 15 residues. With regard to this clonotype: What it recognizes is unknown.

The genes are TRBV12-3 or TRBV12-4 and TRBJ1-1, with unresolved D. Material: PBMCs, mostly from graft donor cells, obtained 360 days after TCRalphabeta/CD19-depleted stem cell transplant. The TCR was taken from a boy in the first two years of life who had a stem cell transplant for SCID, so the T cells may come from the graft donor. This CDR3 reads CASSQREVWATEAFF. The CDR3 bases are TGTGCCAGCAGTCAACGCGAGGTGTGGGCCACTGAAGCTTTCTTT.